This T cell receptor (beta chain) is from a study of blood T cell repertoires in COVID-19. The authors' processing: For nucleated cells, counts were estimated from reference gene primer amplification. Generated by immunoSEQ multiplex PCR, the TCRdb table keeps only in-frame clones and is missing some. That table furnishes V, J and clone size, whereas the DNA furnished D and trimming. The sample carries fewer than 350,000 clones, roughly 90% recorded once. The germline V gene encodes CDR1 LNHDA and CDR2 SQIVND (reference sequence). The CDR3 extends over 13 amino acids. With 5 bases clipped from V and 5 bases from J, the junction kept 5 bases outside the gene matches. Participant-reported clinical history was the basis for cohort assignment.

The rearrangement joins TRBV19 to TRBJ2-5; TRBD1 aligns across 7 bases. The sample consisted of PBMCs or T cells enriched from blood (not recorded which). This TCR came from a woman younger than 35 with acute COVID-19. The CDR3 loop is CASSPNRGETQYF. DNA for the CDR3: TGTGCCAGTAGTCCGAACAGGGGCGAGACCCAGTACTTC.